The sequence of this T cell receptor (beta chain) was determined in a study of blood T cell repertoires in COVID-19. In the study overall: COVID-19 samples, acute and convalescent, were from the United States, Italy and Spain. T cells, B-cell-depleted T cells, or PBMCs supplied cDNA or gDNA.

CDR1 is LGHDT, CDR2 YNNKEL, per germline (reference sequence). This CDR3 is 14 amino acids long. The junction had 3 bases not matched to a gene; V was cut back by 6 bases and J by 5 bases. Method: immunoSEQ multiplex PCR; TCRdb's copy keeps in-frame clones and lacks some. This table holds 130,000 to 150,000 clones, about 80% found once. The TCR originated in a woman of 80 years or more with acute or convalescent COVID-19. The sample was peripheral blood. This chain links TRBV3-1 (or the pseudogene TRBV3-2) with TRBJ2-1, with TRBD2 matching over 11 bases. The CDR3 loop reads CASRLAGANNEQFF. The CDR3 bases are TGTGCCAGCAGACTAGCGGGGGCTAACAATGAGCAGTTCTTC.